The clone carrying this T cell receptor beta chain was detected only once. This table comes from immunoSEQ multiplex PCR, and its TCRdb copy is limited to in-frame clones, with some not included. The sample lists 30,000 or so clones; more than 75% were seen once. Trimming removed 2 bases from V and 3 bases from J; junction bases left unmatched: 13. CDR3 size: 19 residues. CDR1 is MDHEN and CDR2 is SYDVKM in the germline V gene. This record comes from a study of T cells in tuberculosis. Overall study context: CD1B tetramers identified T cells specific for mycobacterial lipid GMM. A South African cohort included IGRA-negative adolescents, latently infected IGRA-positive adolescents and adults with active tuberculosis.

The time point denotes: new active TB diagnosis, blood taken before or within 7 days of starting treatment. The V call is TRBV28, the J call TRBJ2-7; 13 positions match TRBD2. The starting material was PBMCs, obtained at tuberculosis diagnosis. The clonotype comes from an adult with tuberculosis. The CDR3, as DNA: TGTGCCAGCAGTTTACAGGGGACTAGCGGGATAGCCCGTTACTACGAGCAGTACTTC. Its translation is CASSLQGTSGIARYYEQYF.